This entry is about one TCR beta chain. The germline gives CDR1 SGHRS, CDR2 YFSETQ. The CDR3 spans 16 residues. Trimming removed 1 base from V and 0 bases from J; junction bases left unmatched: 6. These data originate in a study of control samples from healthy donors and cancer patients. Some clones are missing from TCRdb's copy, which holds only in-frame ones; the method was immunoSEQ multiplex PCR. The profile shows about 190,000 clones, approximately 92% of them singletons. The J gene is TRBJ1-2, the V gene TRBV5-1, with TRBD1 matching over 7 bases. This TCR was sampled from a young man in good health. Material for sequencing was blood. CDR3 bases: TGCGCCAGCAGCTTGACCAGACAGGGTCCTAACTATGGCTACACCTTC. Protein: CASSLTRQGPNYGYTF. Full variable domain (rest looked up from reference TRBV5-1 and TRBJ1-2): KAGVTQTPRYLIKTRGQQVTLSCSPISGHRSVSWYQQTPGQGLQFLFEYFSETQRNKGNFPGRFSGRQFSNSRSEMNVSTLELGDSALYLCASSLTRQGPNYGYTFGSGTRLTVV.